The count of the clone carrying this T cell receptor beta chain is one. Antigen specificity is unknown. Here immunoSEQ multiplex PCR was the method, and the copy in TCRdb shows in-frame clones only, minus some. This sample yields about 250,000 clones, of which roughly nine tenths are seen a single time; 12% belongs to the top ten. The CDR3 sequence is 16 residues long. Trimming cost V 3 bases and J 6 bases, with 19 bases left between them. Germline CDR1 MNHNY, CDR2 SVGAGI (reference sequence). The source of the sample is a study of cytomegalovirus exposure and HLA in healthy donors. Findings of the study overall: Investigators reported approximately 150 TCR beta chains as tied to cytomegalovirus. According to a subsequent analysis, TCR clusters from the first cohort were inclined to appear together in the roughly 120 validation repertoires.

The rearrangement joins TRBV6-6 to TRBJ2-3; a weak D match, TRBD1 (5 bases). The sequence was obtained from a man in his late teens or twenties in good health and CMV-seropositive. Material for sequencing was PBMCs. The CDR3 DNA follows: TGTGCCAGCAGTTATTCGGACACCAATTTGGAGGATACGCAGTATTTT. Protein product: CASSYSDTNLEDTQYF.